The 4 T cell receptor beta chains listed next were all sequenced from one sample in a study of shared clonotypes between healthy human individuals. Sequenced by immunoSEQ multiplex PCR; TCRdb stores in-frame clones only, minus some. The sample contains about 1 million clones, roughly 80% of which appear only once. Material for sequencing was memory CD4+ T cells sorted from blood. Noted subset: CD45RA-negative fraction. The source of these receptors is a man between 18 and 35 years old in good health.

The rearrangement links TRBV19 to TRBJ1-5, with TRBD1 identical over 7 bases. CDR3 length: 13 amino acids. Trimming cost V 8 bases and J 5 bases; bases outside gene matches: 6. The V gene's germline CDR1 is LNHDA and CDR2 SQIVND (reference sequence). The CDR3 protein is CASGNRGYQPQHF. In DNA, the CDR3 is TGTGCCAGTGGGAACAGGGGCTATCAGCCCCAGCATTTT.

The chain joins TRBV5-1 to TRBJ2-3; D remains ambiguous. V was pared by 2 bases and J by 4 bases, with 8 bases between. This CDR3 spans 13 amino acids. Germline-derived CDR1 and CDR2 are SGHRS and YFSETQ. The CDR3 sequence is CASSFGGADTQYF. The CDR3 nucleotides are TGCGCCAGCAGCTTTGGTGGGGCAGATACGCAGTATTTT.

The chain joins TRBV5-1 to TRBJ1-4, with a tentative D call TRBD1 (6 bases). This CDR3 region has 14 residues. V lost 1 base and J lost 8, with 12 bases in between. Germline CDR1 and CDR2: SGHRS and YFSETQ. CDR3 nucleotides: TGCGCCAGCAGCTTGACAGGGTGGGGGGAAAAACTGTTTTTT. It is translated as CASSLTGWGEKLFF. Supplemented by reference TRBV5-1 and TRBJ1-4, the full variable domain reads KAGVTQTPRYLIKTRGQQVTLSCSPISGHRSVSWYQQTPGQGLQFLFEYFSETQRNKGNFPGRFSGRQFSNSRSEMNVSTLELGDSALYLCASSLTGWGEKLFFGSGTQLSVL.

CDR3: CARSTRSLAPGYEQYF. The CDR3 region has the DNA TGTGCCAGAAGTACCCGGTCTCTCGCCCCTGGCTACGAGCAGTACTTC. The rearrangement links TRBV7-5 to TRBJ2-7; TRBD2 was called by the table and not checked on the DNA. TRBV7-5 is designated a pseudogene. The CDR3 loop spans 16 amino acids.